These T cell receptor beta chains were read from a single sample in a study of cytomegalovirus exposure and HLA in healthy donors. Profiling relied on immunoSEQ multiplex PCR, and the TCRdb table lists in-frame clones only, not all of them. The data show 170,000 or so clones, with roughly 79% seen just once and over 2.5% held by the top ten. Sequencing used PBMCs. The source is a woman between 45 and 60 years old in good health and CMV-seropositive. CDR3s include the opening cysteine and the closing phenylalanine or tryptophan. Each record gives: CDR3 length, V gene, J gene, CDR3 protein.

14	TRBV11-3	TRBJ2-2	CASSLGAYTGELFF
13	TRBV6-5	TRBJ2-7	CASSSTAAFEQYF
11	TRBV30	TRBJ1-1	CAAERNTEAFF
14	TRBV7-8	TRBJ1-1	CASSLVQSYTEAFF
14	TRBV4-2	TRBJ1-1	CASSQARGGPEAFF
14	TRBV11-2	TRBJ2-7	CASSSLQGTYEQYF
16	TRBV4-3	TRBJ2-1	CASSQDPPGSYNEQFF
15	TRBV2	TRBJ1-1	CASRAGTGGVGEAFF
13	TRBV7-2	TRBJ2-7	CASSLQVSYEQYF
16	TRBV25-1	TRBJ2-7	CASSEDLEDYDYEQYF
16	TRBV5-5	TRBJ2-3	CASSRVQGATTDTQYF
16	TRBV6-1	TRBJ2-1	CASSEFGDRGGNEQFF
16	TRBV5-6	TRBJ2-3	CASSWGLAASTDTQYF
16	TRBV9	TRBJ2-1	CASSGGQPFSYNEQFF
14	TRBV6-1	TRBJ1-4	CASSEVQGYEKLFF
19	TRBV19	TRBJ1-5	CASSLLTGTKEGFRQPQHF
13	TRBV19	TRBJ1-2	CASSWGTAYGYTF
14	TRBV5-1	TRBJ2-1	CASSLGQVGDEQFF
17	TRBV14	TRBJ1-6	CASSQDPGTGYNSPLHF
15	TRBV7-8	TRBJ1-6	CASKGQGLENSPLHF
15	TRBV19	TRBJ1-3	CASSIGLSSGNTIYF
17	TRBV7-6	TRBJ1-1	CASSLALKRDLNTEAFF
12	TRBV29-1	TRBJ1-1	CSVGTGDTEAFF
14	TRBV7-2	TRBJ1-4	CASSLGGLGEKLFF
14	TRBV7-9	TRBJ2-5	CASSFGTGQETQYF
15	TRBV6-5	TRBJ1-5	CASRPPGASNQPQHF
19	TRBV7-7	TRBJ2-5	CASSYLPQGAGASGETQYF
14	TRBV5-6	TRBJ2-3	CASTRDSRKYTQYF
15	TRBV18	TRBJ1-1	CASSPRGGMNTEAFF
15	TRBV28	TRBJ2-7	CASSSPFSSSYEQYF
14	TRBV6-5	TRBJ1-3	CASSYRGSGNTIYF
16	TRBV6-6	TRBJ1-2	CASSYSMGSGQGGNTF
15	TRBV6-5	TRBJ2-1	CASSPLAGVSGEQFF
15	TRBV7-2	TRBJ2-3	CASSMTSGGSDTQYF
14	TRBV28	TRBJ2-7	CASSFGLADYEQYF
14	TRBV11-1	TRBJ2-3	CASSLRLASDTQYF
15	TRBV4-2	TRBJ1-2	CASSQPGLNTGRATF